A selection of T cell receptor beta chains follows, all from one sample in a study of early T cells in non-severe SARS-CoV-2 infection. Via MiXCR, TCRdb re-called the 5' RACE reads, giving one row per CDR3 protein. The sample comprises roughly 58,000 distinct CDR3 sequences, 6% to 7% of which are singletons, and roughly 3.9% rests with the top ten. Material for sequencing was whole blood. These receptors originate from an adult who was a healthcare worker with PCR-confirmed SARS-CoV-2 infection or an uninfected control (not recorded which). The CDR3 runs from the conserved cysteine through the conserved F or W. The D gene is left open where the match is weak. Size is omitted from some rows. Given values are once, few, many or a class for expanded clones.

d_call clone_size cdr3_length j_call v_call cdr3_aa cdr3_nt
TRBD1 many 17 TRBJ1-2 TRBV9 CASSGKTGQRSNYGYTF TGTGCCAGCAGCGGGAAAACGGGACAGCGATCTAACTATGGCTACACCTTC
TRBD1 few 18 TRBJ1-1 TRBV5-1 CASSLGYGQGARDTEAFF TGCGCCAGCAGCTTGGGGTATGGACAGGGGGCGCGGGACACTGAAGCTTTCTTT
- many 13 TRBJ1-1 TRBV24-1 CATSGQMGTEAFF TGTGCCACCTCGGGCCAAATGGGGACTGAAGCTTTCTTT
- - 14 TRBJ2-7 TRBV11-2 CASSILTDPYEQYF TGTGCCAGCAGCATACTGACAGACCCCTACGAGCAGTACTTC
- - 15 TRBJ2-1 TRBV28 CASSRAEWISNEQFF TGTGCCAGCAGTCGGGCGGAGTGGATAAGCAATGAGCAGTTCTTC
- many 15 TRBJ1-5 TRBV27 CASSLWGRESQPQHF TGTGCCAGCAGTTTATGGGGCAGGGAAAGTCAGCCCCAGCATTTT
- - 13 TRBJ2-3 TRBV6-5 CASSVYYTDTQYF TGTGCCAGCAGTGTGTACTACACAGATACGCAGTATTTT
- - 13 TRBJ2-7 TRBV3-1 CASSQDPSSEQYF TGTGCCAGCAGCCAAGACCCCTCGTCCGAGCAGTACTTC
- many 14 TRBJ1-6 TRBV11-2 CASSSDRHNSPLHF TGTGCCAGCAGCTCAGACAGACATAATTCACCCCTCCACTTT
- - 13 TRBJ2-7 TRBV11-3 CASSLEQSYEQYF TGTGCCAGCAGCTTAGAACAATCCTACGAGCAGTACTTC
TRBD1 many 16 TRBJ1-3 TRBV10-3 CAISDPGTGAGNTIYF TGTGCCATCAGTGACCCTGGGACAGGGGCTGGAAACACCATATATTTT
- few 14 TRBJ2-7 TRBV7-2 CASSLQVPSYEQYF TGTGCCAGCAGCCTACAGGTTCCCTCCTACGAGCAGTACTTC
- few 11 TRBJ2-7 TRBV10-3 CAIGQAYEQYF TGTGCCATCGGCCAGGCCTACGAGCAGTACTTC
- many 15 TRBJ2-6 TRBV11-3 CASSPQGSGANVLTF TGTGCCAGCAGCCCTCAGGGTTCTGGGGCCAACGTCCTGACTTTC
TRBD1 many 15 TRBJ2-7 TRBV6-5 CASSYGQGSSYEQYF TGTGCCAGCAGCTACGGACAGGGGTCCTCCTACGAGCAGTACTTC
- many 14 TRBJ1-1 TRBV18 CASSPQKGNTEAFF TGTGCCAGCTCACCACAAAAGGGGAACACTGAAGCTTTCTTT
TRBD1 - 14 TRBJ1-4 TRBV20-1 CSARERTGGEKLFF TGCAGTGCTCGAGAAAGGACAGGAGGGGAAAAACTGTTTTTT
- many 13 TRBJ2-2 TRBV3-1 CASSQPITGELFF TGTGCCAGCAGCCAACCGATCACCGGGGAGCTGTTTTTT
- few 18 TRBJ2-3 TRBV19 CASSIRRVTATPGDTQYF TGTGCCAGTAGTATTCGTCGAGTAACAGCCACACCTGGAGATACGCAGTATTTT
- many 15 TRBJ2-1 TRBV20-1 CSAPPITRSYNEQFF TGCAGTGCGCCGCCTATTACCCGCTCCTACAATGAGCAGTTCTTC
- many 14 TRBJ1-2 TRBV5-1 CASSPRDAASGYTF TGCGCCAGCAGCCCCAGGGACGCTGCTTCGGGCTACACCTTC
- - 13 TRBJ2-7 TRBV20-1 CSARDGLPYEQYF TGCAGTGCTAGAGACGGACTCCCCTACGAGCAGTACTTC
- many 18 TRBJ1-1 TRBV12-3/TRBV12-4 CASTRGGRGTSGRPEAFF TGTGCCAGCACCCGCGGAGGGCGAGGTACTTCGGGGAGGCCTGAAGCTTTCTTT
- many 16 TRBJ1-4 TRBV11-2 CASSSLRGQFWEKLFF TGTGCCAGCAGCTCCCTCCGGGGGCAATTTTGGGAAAAACTGTTTTTT